This entry concerns a single T cell receptor beta chain. Its binding antigen is unknown. Within one base of it there is no much larger clone, and no base qualities were kept. The data stem from a study of OX40 agonist ivuxolimab in advanced cancers. Notes on the research overall: Ivuxolimab was an agonistic, fully human IgG2 monoclonal antibody directed against OX40 (CD134), a costimulatory receptor. Intravenous ivuxolimab was administered to patients every 2 weeks at six dose levels: 0.01, 0.1, 0.3, 1.5, 3 and 10 mg/kg. Among the 52 dose-escalation patients, about 20 had hepatocellular carcinoma, 15 melanoma, 9 renal cell carcinoma and 9 head and neck cancer. A male proportion of about 79% and a mean age of around 60 years, ranging from 23 to 79, were recorded for the dose-escalation cohort. Patients were allowed to have had prior anti-PD-1, anti-PD-L1 or anti-CTLA-4 therapy, and more than 30% of the dose-escalation patients had previously received checkpoint inhibitors. Three dose-escalation patients achieved partial responses, one with hepatocellular carcinoma and two with cutaneous melanoma. Peripheral TCRbeta sequencing was intended to test whether TCR sequence diversity was altered and clonal T-cell expansion was caused by ivuxolimab. The paper describes the monotherapy dose-escalation part (N of about 52 patients) of the phase I trial of ivuxolimab.

Genomic DNA was extracted from sorted cells for sequencing of the TCRbeta CDR3 region. TCRbeta CDR3 regions were sequenced using the immunoSEQ Assay. This is the immuneACCESS table as TCRdb keeps it, with only in-frame sequences that have V and J called. A part of the clones is gone; compared with another copy, unresolved V genes explain less than half, and the rest is unexplained. The sample records 77,000 or so clones, around 86% of which are singletons. The top ten hold approximately 0.63% of the sample. For CDR1 and CDR2, the germline V gene (reference sequence) lists SEHNR and FQNEAQ. Unmatched junction bases come to 3, with V trimmed by 5 bases and J by 8 bases. The CDR3 spans 12 residues, from the cysteine through the phenylalanine. The entry retains the CDR3 DNA only, 36 bases that are in frame from base 1. Results and caveats for the whole study, not just this receptor: After ivuxolimab, more expanded clones were found on average in CD8+ T cells than in CD4+ T cells. Low levels of normalized T-cell clonal expansion were also seen in some patients who did not respond. In the 0.1-3.0 mg/kg groups, partial responders were among the patients with the lowest normalized peripheral clonal expansion, particularly in CD8+ T cells. The antigen specificity of the clonally expanded peripheral T cells was not determined. At doses from 0.1 to 3.0 mg/kg, clonal expansion was seen in both CD4+ and CD8+ blood T cells between baseline and week 6.

Patients with a history of autoimmune disease or receiving systemic immunosuppression were excluded from the trial. Peripheral blood for TCR sequencing was collected from all dose cohorts at baseline, on cycle 4 day 1, and on cycle 7 day 1. Samples were obtained from an open-label, multicenter, first-in-human phase I dose-escalation trial of ivuxolimab. Adults with locally advanced or metastatic melanoma, renal cell, hepatocellular, or head and neck squamous cell carcinoma were enrolled in the trial. CD4+ and CD8+ T cells were sorted separately from peripheral blood before TCR sequencing. This chain joins TRBV7-9 to TRBJ1-2; a stretch of 9 junction bases matches TRBD1. The sequence was obtained from an adult with an advanced solid tumor such as melanoma, head and neck, liver or kidney cancer. Sequencing used CD4+ or CD8+ T cells sorted from blood, obtained in a trial of the OX40 agonist ivuxolimab. This receptor has the CDR3 CASSPDRGGYTF. The sequenced DNA is TGTGCCAGCAGCCCGGACAGGGGAGGCTACACCTTC.